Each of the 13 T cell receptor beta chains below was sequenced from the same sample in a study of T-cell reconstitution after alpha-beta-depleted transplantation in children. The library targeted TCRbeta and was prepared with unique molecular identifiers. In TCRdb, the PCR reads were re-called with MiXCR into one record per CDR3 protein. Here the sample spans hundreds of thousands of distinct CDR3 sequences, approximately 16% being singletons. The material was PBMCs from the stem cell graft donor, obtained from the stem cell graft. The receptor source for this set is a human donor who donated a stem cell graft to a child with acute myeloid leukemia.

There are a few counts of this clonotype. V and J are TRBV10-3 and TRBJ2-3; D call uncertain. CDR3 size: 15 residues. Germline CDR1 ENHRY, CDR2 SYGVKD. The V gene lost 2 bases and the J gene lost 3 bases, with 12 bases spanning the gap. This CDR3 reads CAISEGIERTDTQYF. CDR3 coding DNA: TGTGCCATCAGTGAGGGCATTGAAAGAACAGATACGCAGTATTTT.

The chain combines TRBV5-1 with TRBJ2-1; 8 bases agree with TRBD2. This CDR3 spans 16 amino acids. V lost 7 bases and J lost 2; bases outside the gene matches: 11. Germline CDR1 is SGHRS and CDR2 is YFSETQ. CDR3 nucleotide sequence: TGCGCCAGCGTACTACACTCTAGCGGGCCCTACAATGAGCAGTTCTTC. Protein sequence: CASVLHSSGPYNEQFF.

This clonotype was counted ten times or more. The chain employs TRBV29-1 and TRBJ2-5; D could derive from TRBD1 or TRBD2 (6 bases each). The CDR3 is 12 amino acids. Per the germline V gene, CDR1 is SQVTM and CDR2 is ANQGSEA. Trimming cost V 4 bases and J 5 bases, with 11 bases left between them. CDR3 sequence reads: CSVGGGPETQYF. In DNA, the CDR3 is TGCAGCGTTGGAGGGGGGCCGGAGACCCAGTACTTC.

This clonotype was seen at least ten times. In DNA form, the CDR3 reads TGCAGTGCGGTCCGGGACAGAAAAAACATTCAGTACTTC. Its translation: CSAVRDRKNIQYF. The chain recombines TRBV20-1 with TRBJ2-4; 7 positions match TRBD1. From germline, CDR1 is DFQATT and CDR2 SNEGSKA (reference sequence). The ends lost 6 bases at V and 4 bases at J; junction bases unmatched: 6. CDR3 length equals 13 residues.

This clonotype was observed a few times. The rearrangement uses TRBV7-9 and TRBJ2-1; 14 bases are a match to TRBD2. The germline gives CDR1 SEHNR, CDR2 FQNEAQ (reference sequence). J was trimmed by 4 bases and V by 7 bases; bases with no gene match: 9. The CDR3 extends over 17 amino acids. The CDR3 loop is CASTRLAGGSRYNEQFF. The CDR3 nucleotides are TGTGCCAGCACCCGACTAGCGGGGGGGTCCCGGTACAATGAGCAGTTCTTC.

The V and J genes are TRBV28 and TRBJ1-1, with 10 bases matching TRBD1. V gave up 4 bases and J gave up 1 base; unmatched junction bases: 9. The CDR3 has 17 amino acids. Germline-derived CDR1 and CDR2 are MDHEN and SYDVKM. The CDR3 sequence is CASSSAGTGDWNTEAFF. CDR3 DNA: TGTGCCAGCAGTTCGGCCGGGACAGGGGATTGGAACACTGAAGCTTTCTTT.

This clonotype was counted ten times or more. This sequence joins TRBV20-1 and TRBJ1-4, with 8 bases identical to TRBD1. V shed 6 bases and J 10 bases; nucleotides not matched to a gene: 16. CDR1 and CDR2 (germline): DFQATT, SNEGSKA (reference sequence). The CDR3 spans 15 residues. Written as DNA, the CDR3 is TGCAGTGCCAGGCACGACCGGGACAGGTTCGGAAAACTGTTTTTT. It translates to CSARHDRDRFGKLFF.

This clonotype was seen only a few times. Here the CDR3 reads CSARVLTGLEDQPQHF. CDR3 sequence (DNA): TGCAGTGCTAGAGTGCTCACAGGCCTCGAGGATCAGCCCCAGCATTTT. J is TRBJ1-5 and V is TRBV20-1; a possible D gene is TRBD1 (5 bases). Germline CDR1 DFQATT, CDR2 SNEGSKA (reference sequence). This CDR3 is built from 16 residues. Trimming removed 1 base from V and 5 bases from J, with 18 bases in between.

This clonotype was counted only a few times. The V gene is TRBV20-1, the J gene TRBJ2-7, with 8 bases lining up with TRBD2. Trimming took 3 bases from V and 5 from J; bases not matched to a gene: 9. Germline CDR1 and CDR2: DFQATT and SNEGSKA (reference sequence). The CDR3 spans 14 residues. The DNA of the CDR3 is TGCAGTGCTAGTCAAGGGGGGACTAGTAACGAGCAGTACGTC. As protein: CSASQGGTSNEQYV.

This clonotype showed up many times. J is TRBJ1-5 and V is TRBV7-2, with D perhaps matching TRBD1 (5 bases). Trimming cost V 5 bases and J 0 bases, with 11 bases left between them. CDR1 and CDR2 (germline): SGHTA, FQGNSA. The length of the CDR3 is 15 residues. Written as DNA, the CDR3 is TGTGCCAGCAGCAGGACACTAGATAGCAATCAGCCCCAGCATTTT. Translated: CASSRTLDSNQPQHF.

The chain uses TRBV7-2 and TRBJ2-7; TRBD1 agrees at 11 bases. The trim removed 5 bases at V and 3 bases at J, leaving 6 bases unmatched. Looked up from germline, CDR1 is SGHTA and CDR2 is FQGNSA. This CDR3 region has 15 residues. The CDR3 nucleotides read TGTGCCAGCAGCCCCGGACAGGGGGCGTTCTACGAGCAGTACTTC. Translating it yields CASSPGQGAFYEQYF.

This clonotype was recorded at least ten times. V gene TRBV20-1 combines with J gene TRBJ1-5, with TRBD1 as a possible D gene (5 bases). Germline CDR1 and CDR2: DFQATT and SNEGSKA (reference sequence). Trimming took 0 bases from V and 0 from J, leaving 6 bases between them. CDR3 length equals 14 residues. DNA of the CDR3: TGCAGTGCTAGAGAAAGGGGTAGCAATCAGCCCCAGCATTTT. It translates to CSARERGSNQPQHF.

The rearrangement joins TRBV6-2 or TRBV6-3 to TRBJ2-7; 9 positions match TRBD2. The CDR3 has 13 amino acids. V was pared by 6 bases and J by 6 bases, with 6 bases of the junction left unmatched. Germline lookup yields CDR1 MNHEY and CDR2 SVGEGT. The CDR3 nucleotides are TGTGCCAGCAGCATCGGACTAGCGTCCGAGCAGTACTTC. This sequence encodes CASSIGLASEQYF.